This TCR beta chain was retrieved from a study of T cells in Graves' hyperthyroidism and ophthalmopathy. General observations from the study: In validation, the model predicted ophthalmopathy. These predictions came a median approximately six months before onset. Expanded thyroid clonotypes (above 0.001) were mostly also found in blood.

Hyperthyroidism patients were newly diagnosed, had disease duration under 2 months, and were aged 18 to 65 years. The count of this clonotype is one. Its target is unknown. Amplified regions were TCR beta CDR3 sequences from RNA transcripts. The study used the HTBI primer set for a first-round RT-PCR of the TCR CDR3. MiXCR was run by TCRdb on the multiplex PCR reads, yielding one entry per CDR3 protein. The table has some 800,000 distinct CDR3 sequences, 38% seen once; the top ten hold 7% to 10%. The V segment lost 5 bases and the J segment 4 bases; nucleotides outside the gene matches: 9. The CDR3 contains 15 residues. Per germline, CDR1 SGHAT and CDR2 FQDESV (reference sequence).

Sequenced sample: blood. This TCR derives from a man in his late teens or twenties with Graves' hyperthyroidism. The V call is TRBV11-1, the J call TRBJ2-3, with 7 bases lining up with TRBD2. Written as DNA, the CDR3 is TGTGCCAGCAGCCGCCCACCTAGCGGATCAGATACGCAGTATTTT. Protein sequence: CASSRPPSGSDTQYF.